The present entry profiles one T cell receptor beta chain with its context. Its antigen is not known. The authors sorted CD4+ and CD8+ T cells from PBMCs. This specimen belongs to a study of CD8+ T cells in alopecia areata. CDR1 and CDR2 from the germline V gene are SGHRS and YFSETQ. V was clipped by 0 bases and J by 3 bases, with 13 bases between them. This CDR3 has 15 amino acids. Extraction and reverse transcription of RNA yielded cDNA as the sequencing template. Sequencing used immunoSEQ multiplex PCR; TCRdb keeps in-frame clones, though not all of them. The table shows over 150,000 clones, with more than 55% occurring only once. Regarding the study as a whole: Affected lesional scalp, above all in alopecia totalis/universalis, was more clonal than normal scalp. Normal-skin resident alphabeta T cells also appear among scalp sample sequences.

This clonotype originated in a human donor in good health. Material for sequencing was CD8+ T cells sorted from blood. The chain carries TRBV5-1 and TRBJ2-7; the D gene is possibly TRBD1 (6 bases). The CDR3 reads CASSLERGSLYEQYF. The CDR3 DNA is TGCGCCAGCAGCTTGGAAAGGGGGTCCCTCTACGAGCAGTACTTC.